The 4 T cell receptor beta chains given below trace back to one sample, sequenced in a study of PD-L1 blockade in urothelial cancer. The time point denotes: peripheral blood 6 weeks after treatment start. The method was immunoSEQ multiplex PCR; TCRdb's version includes in-frame clones alone and lacks a portion of them. The data show some 31,000 clones, around three quarters seen once. This specimen was PBMCs, taken around atezolizumab (anti-PD-L1) treatment. Source of these receptors: a man aged 70-80 years with urothelial cancer.

The V gene is TRBV11-3, the J gene TRBJ2-1; TRBD1 aligns across 9 bases. The CDR3 is made up of 17 amino acids. Germline loops: CDR1 SGHNT, CDR2 YENEEA. With 5 bases clipped from V and 0 bases from J, the junction kept 8 bases outside the gene matches. The CDR3 here is CASSQGQGRSSYNEQFF. In DNA form, the CDR3 reads TGTGCCAGCAGCCAGGGACAGGGAAGAAGCTCCTACAATGAGCAGTTCTTC.

V usage is TRBV7-2 and J usage is TRBJ1-1, with TRBD1 as a possible D gene (5 bases). Germline loops: CDR1 SGHTA, CDR2 FQGNSA. The CDR3 consists of 13 residues. V was shortened by 1 base and J by 3 bases, with 6 bases between the two germline ends. This CDR3 is CASSLVGDTEAFF. The CDR3 region has the DNA TGTGCCAGCAGCTTAGTAGGGGACACTGAAGCTTTCTTT.

V and J are TRBV5-1 and TRBJ1-3, with D perhaps TRBD2 (5 bases). The J call is uncertain, as TRBJ2-2 better fits the DNA end. Germline V lookup: CDR1 SGHRS, CDR2 YFSETQ. This CDR3 has 17 amino acids. The CDR3 nucleotides read TGCGCCAGCAGCATCCGCGGGTCCGCGACGAACACCGGGGAGCTGTTTTTT. Its translation is CASSIRGSATNTGELFF.

J is TRBJ2-7 and V is TRBV28; TRBD1 agrees at 9 bases. The junction had 12 bases not matched to a gene; V was cut back by 6 bases and J by 3 bases. The germline CDR1 and CDR2 sequences are MDHEN and SYDVKM. The CDR3 runs to 16 residues. CDR3 residues: CASRSPWGQGIYEQYF. CDR3 nucleotides: TGTGCCAGCAGGTCGCCTTGGGGACAGGGAATCTACGAGCAGTACTTC. Together with reference TRBV28 and TRBJ2-7, the CDR3 gives the full variable domain: DVKVTQSSRYLVKRTGEKVFLECVQDMDHENMFWYRQDPGLGLRLIYFSYDVKMKEKGDIPEGYSVSREKKERFSLILESASTNQTSMYLCASRSPWGQGIYEQYFGPGTRLTVT.